Listed here are 5 T cell receptor beta chains from one sample, sequenced in a study of monozygotic twins with inflammatory bowel disease. TCRdb reanalyzed the 5' RACE reads, giving one entry per CDR3 protein sequence and no DNA. The sample includes a few hundred thousand distinct CDR3 sequences. The sample consisted of blood. The receptors come from a human donor with ulcerative colitis or Crohn's disease, or a healthy co-twin of an affected twin (not recorded which).

The gene calls are TRBV28 and TRBJ2-5; the D call of TRBD2 rests on TCRdb alone, since no DNA is present to check it. The CDR3 length is 15 residues. CDR1 is MDHEN and CDR2 is SYDVKM in the germline V gene. The chain's CDR3 is CASSNRDSSAETQYF.

The chain employs TRBV18 and TRBJ1-2. The CDR3 totals 13 residues. Germline V CDR1 and CDR2: KGHSH, LQKENI. The CDR3 sequence: CASSPSSTRGYTF. The whole variable domain, remainder taken from reference TRBV18 and TRBJ1-2, is NAGVMQNPRHLVRRRGQEARLRCSPMKGHSHVYWYRQLPEEGLKFMVYLQKENIIDESGMPKERFSAEFPKEGPSILRIQQVVRGDSAAYFCASSPSSTRGYTFGSGTRLTVV.

The chain joins TRBV24-1 to TRBJ2-3; TCRdb picks TRBD2, but there is no DNA to check that call. The CDR3 has 17 amino acids. Germline CDR1 reads KGHDR; CDR2 reads SFDVKD. The CDR3 region is CATSDRGGPSGRDTQYF.

V gene TRBV5-1 combines with J gene TRBJ2-7. Germline CDR1 is SGHRS and CDR2 is YFSETQ. The CDR3 totals 15 residues. The CDR3 sequence is CASSLDGLSSYEQYF.

The chain links TRBV20-1 to TRBJ2-4. The CDR3 has 13 residues. CDR1 is DFQATT, CDR2 SNEGSKA, per germline (reference sequence). CDR3 sequence reads: CSVVGVAKNIQYF.